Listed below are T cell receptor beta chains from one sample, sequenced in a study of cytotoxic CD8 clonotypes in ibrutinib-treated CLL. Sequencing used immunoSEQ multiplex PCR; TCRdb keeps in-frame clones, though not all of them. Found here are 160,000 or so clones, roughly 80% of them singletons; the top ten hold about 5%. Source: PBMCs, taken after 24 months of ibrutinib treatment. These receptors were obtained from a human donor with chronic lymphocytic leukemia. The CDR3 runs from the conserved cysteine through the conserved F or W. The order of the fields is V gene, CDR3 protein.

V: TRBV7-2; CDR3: CASSLAGWEGLTDTQYF
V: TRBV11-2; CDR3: CASSLTGTARYEQYF
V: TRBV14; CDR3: CASSSQGLGNSPLHF
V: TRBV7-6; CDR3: CASSPTSPSYEQYF
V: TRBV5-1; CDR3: CASSLTQNNEQFF
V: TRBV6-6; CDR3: CASSRPTGNTEAFF
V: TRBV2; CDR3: CASRQQGPGYEQYF
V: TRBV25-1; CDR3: CASSAPGGTEAFF
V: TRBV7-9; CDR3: CASSLALYPGEQYF
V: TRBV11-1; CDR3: CASSLKTGLYGYTF
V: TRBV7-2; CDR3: CASSLTGISYEQYF
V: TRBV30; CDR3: CAWTKGHPGTEAFF
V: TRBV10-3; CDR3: CAISESSRPNQPQHF
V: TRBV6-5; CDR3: CASSYEWNTEAFF
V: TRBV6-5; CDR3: CASSYSRVDSPLHF
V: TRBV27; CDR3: CASTHQGDRVNQPQHF
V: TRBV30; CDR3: CAWSAGNPGYLYEQYF
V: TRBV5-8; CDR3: CASSLVGTGNQPQHF
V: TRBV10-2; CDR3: CASSGQSYGYTF
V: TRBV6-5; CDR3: CASSYRPSVETQYF
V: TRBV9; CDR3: CASRQGSYGYTF
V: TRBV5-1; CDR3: CASSLGTSGAPGDTQYF
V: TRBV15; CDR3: CATSQRPDAQAKNIQYF
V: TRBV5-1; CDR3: CASSFSSGPYEQYF
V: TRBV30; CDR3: CAWSVLGAQYF
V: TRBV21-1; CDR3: CASSKALETSGRGETQYF
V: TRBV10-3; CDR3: CAISDLVNSGDNYGYTF
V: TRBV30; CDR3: CAWSGDRVYGYTF